Below, one T cell receptor beta chain is given with its context. Antigen unknown. Prepared TCR beta cDNA libraries contained unique molecular identifiers. TCRdb redid the calling of the PCR reads with MiXCR, one entry per CDR3 protein. The sample consists of 450,000 to 700,000 distinct CDR3 sequences, roughly 40% of them appearing once. The data belong to a study of post-analysis software for immune sequencing data. For the study at large: Disease courses included relapsing-remitting, secondary progressive and progressive-relapsing multiple sclerosis. Regarding the study as a whole: Controls showed lower frequencies than patients for roughly 5 TRBV segments, and TRBV5-6, TRBV5-1 and TRBV20-1 were among these.

V was trimmed by 3 bases and J by 1 base, leaving 11 bases between them. Germline values: CDR1 DFQATT, CDR2 SNEGSKA (reference sequence). The CDR3 extends over 14 amino acids. The clonotype originates from a girl aged 10 to 17 with multiple sclerosis. The rearrangement joins TRBV20-1 to TRBJ2-3; D might be TRBD2 (6 bases). The sample comprised blood. This chain's CDR3 is CSARMSGRTDTQYF. For the CDR3, the DNA is TGCAGTGCTAGGATGAGCGGGCGCACAGATACGCAGTATTTT.